This T cell receptor (beta chain) was obtained from a study of T cells in localized non-small cell lung cancer. With 5 bases clipped from V and 5 bases from J, the junction kept 7 bases outside the gene matches. CDR1 PRHDT and CDR2 FYEKMQ come from the germline V gene (reference sequence). This CDR3 is built from 14 residues. To note about this clone: Its cognate antigen is unknown.

Clones were read by immunoSEQ multiplex PCR, and TCRdb kept only the in-frame ones, dropping some. The repertoire holds more than 100,000 clones, around 89% seen once, with 1.7% in the top ten. General study results and limits: The study detected a median around 61 of the top 100 tumor clones in adjacent lung.

The V and J genes are TRBV13 and TRBJ2-5; 8 positions agree with TRBD2. Specimen: peripheral blood, collected before any cancer treatment. The TCR was taken from a female donor at least 60 years old with stage I lung adenocarcinoma. CDR3 nucleotide sequence: TGTGCCAGCAGCACCCGGACTAGCCTTGAGACCCAGTACTTC. It translates to CASSTRTSLETQYF.